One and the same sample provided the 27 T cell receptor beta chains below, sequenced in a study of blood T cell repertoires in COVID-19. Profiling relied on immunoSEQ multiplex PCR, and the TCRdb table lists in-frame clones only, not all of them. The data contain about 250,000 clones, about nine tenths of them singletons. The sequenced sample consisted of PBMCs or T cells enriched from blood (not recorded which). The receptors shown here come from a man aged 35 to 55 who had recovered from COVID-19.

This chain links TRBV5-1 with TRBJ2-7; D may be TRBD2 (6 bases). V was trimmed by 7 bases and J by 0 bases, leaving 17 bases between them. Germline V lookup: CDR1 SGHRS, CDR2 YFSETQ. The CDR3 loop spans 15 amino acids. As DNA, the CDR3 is TGCGCCAGCGCTCCAGGTTGGGACTTCTCCTACGAGCAGTACTTC. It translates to CASAPGWDFSYEQYF. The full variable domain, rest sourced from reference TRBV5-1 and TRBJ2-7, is KAGVTQTPRYLIKTRGQQVTLSCSPISGHRSVSWYQQTPGQGLQFLFEYFSETQRNKGNFPGRFSGRQFSNSRSEMNVSTLELGDSALYLCASAPGWDFSYEQYFGPGTRLTVT.

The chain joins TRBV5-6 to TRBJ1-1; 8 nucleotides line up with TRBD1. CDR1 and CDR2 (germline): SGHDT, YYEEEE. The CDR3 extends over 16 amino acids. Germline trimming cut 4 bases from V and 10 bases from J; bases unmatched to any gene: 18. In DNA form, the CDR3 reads TGTGCCAGCAGCCTATTTAATGCGGACAGGGCTTTTGGAGCTTTCTTT. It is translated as CASSLFNADRAFGAFF.

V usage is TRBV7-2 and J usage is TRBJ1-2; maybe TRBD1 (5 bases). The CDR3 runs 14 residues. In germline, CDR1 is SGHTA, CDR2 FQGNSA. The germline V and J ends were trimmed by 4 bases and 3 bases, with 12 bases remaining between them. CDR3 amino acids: CASSSLGRDYGYTF. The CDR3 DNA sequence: TGTGCCAGCAGCTCCCTCGGCAGGGACTATGGCTACACCTTC.

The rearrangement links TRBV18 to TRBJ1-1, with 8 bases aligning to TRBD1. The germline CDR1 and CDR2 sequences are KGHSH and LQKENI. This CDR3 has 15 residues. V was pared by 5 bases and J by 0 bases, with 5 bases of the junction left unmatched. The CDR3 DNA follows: TGTGCCAGCTCAATACAGGGGGAATTGAACACTGAAGCTTTCTTT. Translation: CASSIQGELNTEAFF.

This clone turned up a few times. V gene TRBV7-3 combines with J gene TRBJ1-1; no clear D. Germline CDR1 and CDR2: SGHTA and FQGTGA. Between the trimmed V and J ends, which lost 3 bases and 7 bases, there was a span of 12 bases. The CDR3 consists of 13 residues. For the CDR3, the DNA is TGTGCCAGCAGCTTGGCCCCTGCTAGTGAAGCTTTCTTT. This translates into CASSLAPASEAFF.

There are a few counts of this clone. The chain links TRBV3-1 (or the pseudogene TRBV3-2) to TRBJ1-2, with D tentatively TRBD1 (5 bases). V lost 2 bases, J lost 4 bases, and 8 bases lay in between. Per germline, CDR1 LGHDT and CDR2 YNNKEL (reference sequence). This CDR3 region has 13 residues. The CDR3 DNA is TGTGCCAGCAGCCAACAGGGCGGCTATGGCTACACCTTC. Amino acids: CASSQQGGYGYTF.

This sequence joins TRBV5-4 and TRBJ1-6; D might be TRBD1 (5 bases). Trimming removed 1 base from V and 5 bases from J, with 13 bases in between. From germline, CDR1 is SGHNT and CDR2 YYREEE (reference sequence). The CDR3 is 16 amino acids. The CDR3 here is CASSLSQGADNSPLHF. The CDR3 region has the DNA TGTGCCAGCAGCTTGAGTCAGGGCGCCGATAATTCACCCCTCCACTTT.

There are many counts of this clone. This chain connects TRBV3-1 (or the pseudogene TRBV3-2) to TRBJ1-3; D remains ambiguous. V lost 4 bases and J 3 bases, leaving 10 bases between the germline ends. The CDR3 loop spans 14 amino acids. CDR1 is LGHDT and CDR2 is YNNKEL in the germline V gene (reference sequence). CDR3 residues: CASSLERSGNTIYF. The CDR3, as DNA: TGTGCCAGCAGCCTAGAGCGGAGTGGAAACACCATATATTTT.

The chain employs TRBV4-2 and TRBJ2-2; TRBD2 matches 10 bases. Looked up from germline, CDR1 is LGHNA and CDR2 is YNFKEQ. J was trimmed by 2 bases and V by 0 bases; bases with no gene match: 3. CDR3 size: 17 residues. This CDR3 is CASSQEGLAVNTGELFF. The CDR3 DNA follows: TGTGCCAGCAGCCAAGAAGGACTAGCGGTAAACACCGGGGAGCTGTTTTTT.

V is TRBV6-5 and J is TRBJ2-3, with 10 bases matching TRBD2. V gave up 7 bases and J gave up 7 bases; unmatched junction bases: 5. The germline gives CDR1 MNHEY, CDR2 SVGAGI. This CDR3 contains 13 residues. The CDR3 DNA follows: TGTGCCAGCAAACCTAGCGGGAGCTATACGCAGTATTTT. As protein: CASKPSGSYTQYF.

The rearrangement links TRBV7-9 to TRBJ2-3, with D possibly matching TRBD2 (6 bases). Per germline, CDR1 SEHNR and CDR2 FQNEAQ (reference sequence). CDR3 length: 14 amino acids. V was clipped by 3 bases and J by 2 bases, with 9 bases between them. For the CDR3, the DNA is TGTGCCAGCAGCTTGGAGGGGTTCACAGATACGCAGTATTTT. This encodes CASSLEGFTDTQYF.

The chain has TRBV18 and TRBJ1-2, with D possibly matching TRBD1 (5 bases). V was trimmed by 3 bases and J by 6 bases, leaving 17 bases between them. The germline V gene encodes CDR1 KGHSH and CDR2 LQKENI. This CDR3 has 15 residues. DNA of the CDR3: TGTGCCAGCTCACCCCCGGGGGACGTACCCAATGGCTACACCTTC. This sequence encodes CASSPPGDVPNGYTF.

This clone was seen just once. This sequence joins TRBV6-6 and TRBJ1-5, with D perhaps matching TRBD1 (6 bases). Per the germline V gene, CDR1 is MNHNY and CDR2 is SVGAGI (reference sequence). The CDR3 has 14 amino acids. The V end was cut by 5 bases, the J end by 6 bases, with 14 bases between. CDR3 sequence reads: CASSIQGKSQPQHF. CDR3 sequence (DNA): TGTGCCAGCAGTATCCAGGGGAAGTCTCAGCCCCAGCATTTT.

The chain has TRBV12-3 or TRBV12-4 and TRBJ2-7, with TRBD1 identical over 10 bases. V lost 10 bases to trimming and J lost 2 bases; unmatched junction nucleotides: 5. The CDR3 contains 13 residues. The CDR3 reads CATPTGGPYEQYF. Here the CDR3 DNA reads TGTGCCACTCCGACAGGGGGCCCCTACGAGCAGTACTTC.

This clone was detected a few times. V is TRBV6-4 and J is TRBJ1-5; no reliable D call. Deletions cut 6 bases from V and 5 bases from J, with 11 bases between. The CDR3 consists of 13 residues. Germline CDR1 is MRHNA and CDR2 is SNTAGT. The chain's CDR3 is CASSQEAYQPQHF. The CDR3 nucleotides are TGTGCCAGCAGCCAAGAGGCTTATCAGCCCCAGCATTTT.

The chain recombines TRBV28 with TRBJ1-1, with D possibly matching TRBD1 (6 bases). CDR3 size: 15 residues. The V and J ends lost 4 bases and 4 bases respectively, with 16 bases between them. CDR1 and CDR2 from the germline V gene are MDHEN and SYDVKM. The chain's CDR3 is CASSSGVRLGTEAFF. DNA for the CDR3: TGTGCCAGCAGTTCAGGGGTTCGTTTGGGCACTGAAGCTTTCTTT. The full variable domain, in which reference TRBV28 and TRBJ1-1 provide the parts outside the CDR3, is DVKVTQSSRYLVKRTGEKVFLECVQDMDHENMFWYRQDPGLGLRLIYFSYDVKMKEKGDIPEGYSVSREKKERFSLILESASTNQTSMYLCASSSGVRLGTEAFFGQGTRLTVV.

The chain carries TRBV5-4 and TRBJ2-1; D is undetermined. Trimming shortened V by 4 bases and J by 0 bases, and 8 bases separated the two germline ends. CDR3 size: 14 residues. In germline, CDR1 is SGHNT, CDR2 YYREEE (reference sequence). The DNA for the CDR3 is TGTGCCAGCAGCCCCGCGAGCTCCTACAATGAGCAGTTCTTC. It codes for CASSPASSYNEQFF.

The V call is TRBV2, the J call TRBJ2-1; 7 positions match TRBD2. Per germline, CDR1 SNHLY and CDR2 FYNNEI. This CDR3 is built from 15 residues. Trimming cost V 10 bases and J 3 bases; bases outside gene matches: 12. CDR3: CATASGPFDYNEQFF. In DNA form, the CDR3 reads TGTGCCACCGCTAGCGGCCCCTTCGACTACAATGAGCAGTTCTTC.

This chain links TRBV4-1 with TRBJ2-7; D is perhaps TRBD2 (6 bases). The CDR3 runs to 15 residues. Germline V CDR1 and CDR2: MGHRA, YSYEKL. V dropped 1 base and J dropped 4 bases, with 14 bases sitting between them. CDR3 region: CASSQVGRGLYEQYF. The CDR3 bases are TGCGCCAGCAGCCAAGTCGGGAGAGGATTGTACGAGCAGTACTTC.

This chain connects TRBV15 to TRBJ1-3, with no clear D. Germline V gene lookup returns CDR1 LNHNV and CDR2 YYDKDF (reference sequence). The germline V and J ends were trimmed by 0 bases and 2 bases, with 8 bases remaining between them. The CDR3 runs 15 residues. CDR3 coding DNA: TGTGCCACCAGCAGAGATCGAGGGACTGGAAACACCATATATTTT. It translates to CATSRDRGTGNTIYF.

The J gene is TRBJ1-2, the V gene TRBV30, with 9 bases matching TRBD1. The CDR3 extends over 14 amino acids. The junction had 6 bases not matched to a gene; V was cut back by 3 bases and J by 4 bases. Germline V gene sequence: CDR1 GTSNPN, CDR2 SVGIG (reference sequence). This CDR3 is CAWRTGGVPYGYTF. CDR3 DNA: TGTGCCTGGAGAACAGGGGGCGTACCCTATGGCTACACCTTC.

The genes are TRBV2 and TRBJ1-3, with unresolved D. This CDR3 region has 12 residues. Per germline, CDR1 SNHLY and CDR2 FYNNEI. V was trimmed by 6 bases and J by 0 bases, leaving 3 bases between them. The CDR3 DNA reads TGTGCCAGCAGCGGCTCTGGAAACACCATATATTTT. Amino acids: CASSGSGNTIYF.

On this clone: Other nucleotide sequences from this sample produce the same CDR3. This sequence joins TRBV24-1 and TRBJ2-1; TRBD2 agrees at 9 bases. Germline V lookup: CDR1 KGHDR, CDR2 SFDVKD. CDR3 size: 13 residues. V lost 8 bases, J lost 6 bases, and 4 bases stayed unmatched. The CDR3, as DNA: TGTGCCACCAAGGCGGGGGGGGGCAATGAGCAGTTCTTC. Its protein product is CATKAGGGNEQFF.

The CDR3 region has the DNA TGTGCCAGCAGTCAACAGGGTCGATATTTCCCCCTCCACTTT. As protein: CASSQQGRYFPLHF. The V gene is TRBV6-5, the J gene TRBJ1-6, with a possible D match to TRBD1 (6 bases). Germline CDR1 and CDR2: MNHEY and SVGAGI. The CDR3 length is 14 residues. Trimming took 5 bases from V and 13 from J, leaving 18 bases between them.

CDR3: CASSIDGRGGHTEAFF. As DNA, the CDR3 is TGTGCCAGTAGTATAGATGGACGGGGAGGACACACTGAAGCTTTCTTT. The gene calls are TRBV19 and TRBJ1-1, with D unclear. In germline, CDR1 is LNHDA, CDR2 SQIVND (reference sequence). V gave up 0 bases and J gave up 3 bases, with 14 bases separating them. CDR3 length equals 16 residues. Supplemented by reference TRBV19 and TRBJ1-1, the full variable domain reads DGGITQSPKYLFRKEGQNVTLSCEQNLNHDAMYWYRQDPGQGLRLIYYSQIVNDFQKGDIAEGYSVSREKKESFPLTVTSAQKNPTAFYLCASSIDGRGGHTEAFFGQGTRLTVV.

Here the CDR3 reads CASSSGQGAREQFF. The CDR3 DNA is TGTGCCAGCAGCTCGGGACAGGGGGCGAGGGAGCAGTTCTTC. V gene TRBV7-2 combines with J gene TRBJ2-1; the match to TRBD1 covers 12 bases. V trimming: 4 bases; J trimming: 10 bases; junction bases outside the gene matches: 5. The CDR3 is 14 amino acids. Germline assignment: CDR1 SGHTA and CDR2 FQGNSA.

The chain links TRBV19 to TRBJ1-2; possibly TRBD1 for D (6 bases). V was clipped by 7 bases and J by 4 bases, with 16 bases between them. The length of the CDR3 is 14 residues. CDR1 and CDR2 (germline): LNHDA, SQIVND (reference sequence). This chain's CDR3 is CASMEGTGTYGYTF. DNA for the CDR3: TGTGCCAGTATGGAAGGAACAGGGACCTATGGCTACACCTTC.